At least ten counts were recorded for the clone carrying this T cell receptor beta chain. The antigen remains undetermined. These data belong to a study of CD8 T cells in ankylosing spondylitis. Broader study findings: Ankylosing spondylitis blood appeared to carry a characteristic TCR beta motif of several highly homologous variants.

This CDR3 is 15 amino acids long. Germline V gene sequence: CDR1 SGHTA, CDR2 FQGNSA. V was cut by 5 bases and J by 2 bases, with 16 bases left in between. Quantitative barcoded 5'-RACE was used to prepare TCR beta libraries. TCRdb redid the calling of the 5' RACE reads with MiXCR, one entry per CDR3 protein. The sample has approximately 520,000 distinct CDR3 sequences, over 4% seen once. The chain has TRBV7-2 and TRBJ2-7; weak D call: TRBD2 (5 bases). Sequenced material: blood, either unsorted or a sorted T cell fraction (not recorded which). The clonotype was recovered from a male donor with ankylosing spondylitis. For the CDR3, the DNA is TGTGCCAGCAGCCTCAAAGTTGGAGGTCCCTACGAGCAGTACTTC. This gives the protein CASSLKVGGPYEQYF.